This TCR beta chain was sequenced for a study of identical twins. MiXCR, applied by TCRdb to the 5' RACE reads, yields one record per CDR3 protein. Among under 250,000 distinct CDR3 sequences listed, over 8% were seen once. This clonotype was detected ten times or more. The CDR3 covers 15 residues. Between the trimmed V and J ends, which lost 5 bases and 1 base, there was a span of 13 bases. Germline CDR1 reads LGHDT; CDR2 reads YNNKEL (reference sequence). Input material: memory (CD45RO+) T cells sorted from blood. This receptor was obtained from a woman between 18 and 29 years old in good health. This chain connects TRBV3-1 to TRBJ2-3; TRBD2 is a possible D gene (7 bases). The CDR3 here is CASSFRGGGTDTQYF. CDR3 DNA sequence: TGTGCCAGCAGCTTCCGCGGGGGCGGCACAGATACGCAGTATTTT.